The source of this T cell receptor (beta chain) is a study of cytotoxic CD8 clonotypes in ibrutinib-treated CLL. V trimming: 8 bases; J trimming: 5 bases; junction bases outside the gene matches: 10. The CDR3 length is 14 residues. Germline loops: CDR1 SGHTA, CDR2 FQGNSA. TCRdb's table, derived via immunoSEQ multiplex PCR, lists solely in-frame clones and lacks some. This table has nearly 300,000 clones, approximately 79% appearing once. The receptor comes from a human donor with chronic lymphocytic leukemia. The chain recombines TRBV7-2 with TRBJ2-7, with TRBD1 matching 9 bases. This material consisted of PBMCs, taken at disease progression, from a patient treated with ibrutinib. The CDR3 DNA follows: TGTGCCAGCGCGACCGGGACAGGGAGCCACGAGCAGTACTTC. This codes for CASATGTGSHEQYF. Full variable domain (missing parts from reference TRBV7-2 and TRBJ2-7): GAGVSQSPSNKVTEKGKDVELRCDPISGHTALYWYRQSLGQGLEFLIYFQGNSAPDKSGLPSDRFSAERTGGSVSTLTIQRTQQEDSAVYLCASATGTGSHEQYFGPGTRLTVT.